A selection of T cell receptor beta chains follows, all from one sample in a study of molecular identifiers for immune sequencing clone quantification. Each CDR3 protein is one row after TCRdb ran MiXCR on the PCR reads. This sample has about 640,000 distinct CDR3 sequences, with about 20% found just once. Sequenced sample: naive CD8+ T cells from blood, with Jurkat cell RNA spiked in. The receptors come from a human donor in good health. Some libraries in this study had Jurkat cell RNA spiked in. Both conserved end residues are part of each CDR3. D genes are given only for firm matches. Part of the rows lack a size; the others show once, few, many or a class for expanded clones.

j_call,clone_size,v_call,d_call,cdr3_nt,cdr3_aa
TRBJ1-1,NA,TRBV19,NA,TGTGCCAGTAGTATAAAGGAGAGAAACACTGAAGCTTTCTTT,CASSIKERNTEAFF
TRBJ2-7,many,TRBV4-1,NA,TGCGCCAGCAGCCAAGGGGGGGCCTACGAGCAGTACTTC,CASSQGGAYEQYF
TRBJ2-7,few,TRBV6-2/TRBV6-3,TRBD1,TGTGCCAGCAGTTACCCTCAGGGGGCTGGCTCCTACGAGCAGTACTTC,CASSYPQGAGSYEQYF
TRBJ1-2,few,TRBV7-9,TRBD1,TGTGCCAGCAGACATGGACAGGGGGCCTATGGCTACACCTTC,CASRHGQGAYGYTF
TRBJ2-3,many,TRBV6-1,NA,TGTGCCAGCAGTGAGTTAAGCCTGGGCACAGATACGCAGTATTTT,CASSELSLGTDTQYF
TRBJ1-1,many,TRBV2,NA,TGTGCCAGCAGTGAACCGCAATTAGGAGTTAACACTGAAGCTTTCTTT,CASSEPQLGVNTEAFF
TRBJ2-5,NA,TRBV27,TRBD1,TGTGCCAGCAGTTCGAACCCCGGGACAGGGGTTTTGGAGGAGACCCAGTACTTC,CASSSNPGTGVLEETQYF
TRBJ1-1,many,TRBV9,TRBD1,TGTGCCAGCAATCAGGGGGATGGCACTGAAGCTTTCTTT,CASNQGDGTEAFF
TRBJ2-1,few,TRBV19,TRBD1,TGTGCCAGTAGCCAGGGGGACAGCTACAATGAGCAGTTCTTC,CASSQGDSYNEQFF
TRBJ2-3,many,TRBV15,TRBD2,TGTGCCACCAGCAGAGATGAGACTAGCGGGATTCTCGATACGCAGTATTTT,CATSRDETSGILDTQYF
TRBJ1-5,many,TRBV6-2/TRBV6-3,TRBD1,TGTGCCAGCAGTTACCTAACAGGGGGGATATGGCCCCAGCATTTT,CASSYLTGGIWPQHF
TRBJ2-7,NA,TRBV28,NA,TGTGCCAGCAGTCCCAGACTCCTCCCCTACGAGCAGTACTTC,CASSPRLLPYEQYF
TRBJ2-5,NA,TRBV27,TRBD2,TGTGCCAGCACCAACCCGGAGCGGGGGACCCAGTACTTC,CASTNPERGTQYF
TRBJ2-5,many,TRBV11-2,TRBD2,TGTGCCAGCAGCTCCTCGACTAGCGGGGGGGCGGAGACCCAGTACTTC,CASSSSTSGGAETQYF
TRBJ1-2,many,TRBV4-1,TRBD1,TGCGCCAGCAGCCAAGAGCCGGGACAGACCTATGGCTACACCTTC,CASSQEPGQTYGYTF
TRBJ2-7,many,TRBV20-1,NA,TGCAGTGCTCAGGGTCATTTTGGCTACGAGCAGTACTTC,CSAQGHFGYEQYF
TRBJ2-2,many,TRBV7-3,NA,TGTGCCAGCAGCTTAACGGGACGAGGAGGCACCACCGGGGAGCTGTTTTTT,CASSLTGRGGTTGELFF
TRBJ2-1,few,TRBV29-1,TRBD1,TGCAGCGTGGGTGGACAGGGGGCCTATGTGCAGTTCTTC,CSVGGQGAYVQFF
TRBJ2-5,many,TRBV27,NA,TGTGCCAGCAGTCCAACGACGTGGCAAGAGACCCAGTACTTC,CASSPTTWQETQYF
TRBJ2-7,many,TRBV4-3,NA,TGCGCCAGCAGCCAAGACAGGGCCTACGAGCAGTACTTC,CASSQDRAYEQYF
TRBJ2-3,many,TRBV6-5,NA,TGTGCCAGCGGGATAGATACGCAGTATTTT,CASGIDTQYF
TRBJ2-7,many,TRBV20-1,TRBD1,TGCAGTGCTAGAGATTACTTTTCCGACAGGGAAAGTTCCTACGAGCAGTACTTC,CSARDYFSDRESSYEQYF
TRBJ1-5,many,TRBV6-2/TRBV6-3,NA,TGTGCCAGCAGCCACCAGACAGCTAGCAATCAGCCCCAGCATTTT,CASSHQTASNQPQHF
TRBJ1-6,many,TRBV28,NA,TGTGCCAGCAGTTTACACGAAAACTCCTATAATTCACCCCTCCACTTT,CASSLHENSYNSPLHF
TRBJ2-3,NA,TRBV27,TRBD1,TGTGCCAGCAGGACAGGGGTACCAAACACAGATACGCAGTATTTT,CASRTGVPNTDTQYF
TRBJ1-2,few,TRBV29-1,NA,TGCAGCGTTGAGGAAACAGGCCACGAGCACTTC,CSVEETGHEHF
TRBJ2-1,NA,TRBV27,NA,TGTGCCACCACGGGAGCCCCGGGGGCCTACAATGAGCAGTTCTTC,CATTGAPGAYNEQFF
TRBJ2-7,NA,TRBV6-2/TRBV6-3,NA,TGTGCCAGCAGTTATGGGCTAGCCTACGAGCATTACTTC,CASSYGLAYEHYF
TRBJ2-1,few,TRBV7-9,NA,TGTGCCAGCAGCTCCCTGCACGGGAATGAGCAGTTCTTC,CASSSLHGNEQFF
TRBJ2-3,many,TRBV28,TRBD2,TGTGCCAGCAGTTGGGGACTAGCGGGGAGGGGAGATACGCAGTATTTT,CASSWGLAGRGDTQYF
TRBJ2-2,few,TRBV7-2,NA,TGTGCCAGCAGCTACCGTGGGGAGCTGTTTTTT,CASSYRGELFF
TRBJ2-1,many,TRBV7-3,NA,TGTGCCAGCAGCTTAACGAGCGAGACCTACAATGAGCAGTTCTTC,CASSLTSETYNEQFF
TRBJ1-1,many,TRBV28,NA,TGTGCCAGCAGTTTAGGGGGGTTGACTGAAGCTTTCTTT,CASSLGGLTEAFF
TRBJ2-7,NA,TRBV24-1,TRBD2,TGTACCACCAGTGGGGGGGACGAGCAGTACTTC,CTTSGGDEQYF
TRBJ2-3,many,TRBV4-1,NA,TGCGCCAGCAGCCCAGCTAAAGACAGAGCTAGCACAGATACGCAGTATTTT,CASSPAKDRASTDTQYF
TRBJ2-1,NA,TRBV14,NA,TGTGCCAGCAGCCATCACCGGGGATTACGGGACAATGAGCAGTTCTTC,CASSHHRGLRDNEQFF
TRBJ2-1,few,TRBV29-1,NA,TGCAGCGTGGAAGGGACCGAGTTATCCTACAATGAGCAGTTCTTC,CSVEGTELSYNEQFF
TRBJ2-7,few,TRBV6-2/TRBV6-3,NA,TGTGCCAGCAGCTACTCCAGGGCTACAGACACTATATACGAGCAGTACTTC,CASSYSRATDTIYEQYF
TRBJ1-5,once,TRBV19,NA,TGTGCCAGTAGTGTCGGGAGCGAATCCAATCAGCCCCAGCATTTT,CASSVGSESNQPQHF
TRBJ1-1,many,TRBV29-1,NA,TGCAGCGTTGAAGATCTCTCACAGGGTAAAACTGAAGCTTTCTTT,CSVEDLSQGKTEAFF
TRBJ1-1,few,TRBV21-1,NA,TGTGCCAGCGGGGGACGGGACACTGAAGCTTTCTTT,CASGGRDTEAFF
TRBJ2-3,many,TRBV9,NA,TGTGCCAGCAGCGTAGAGGGGAGTACAGATACGCAGTATTTT,CASSVEGSTDTQYF
TRBJ1-4,many,TRBV6-6,NA,TGTGCCAGCAGTTACCTGGAGGGCGCCCCTGAAAAACTGTTTTTT,CASSYLEGAPEKLFF
TRBJ1-1,many,TRBV10-3,NA,TGTGCCATCAGTGAGTCGGTGGGGGGCACTGAAGCTTTCTTT,CAISESVGGTEAFF
TRBJ2-2,many,TRBV6-2/TRBV6-3,TRBD1,TGTGCCAGCAGTTACACCTCAGGGGGAAGCACCGGGGAGCTGTTTTTT,CASSYTSGGSTGELFF
TRBJ2-7,many,TRBV27,NA,TGTGCCAGCAGTTCGGCAGGGGCCCACGAGCAGTACTTC,CASSSAGAHEQYF
TRBJ2-7,few,TRBV9,TRBD1,TGTGCCAGCAGCGTAGGAGGGACAGGGGACCCAAAAGAGCAGTACTTC,CASSVGGTGDPKEQYF
TRBJ2-1,few,TRBV7-9,NA,TGTGCCAGCAGCTTAGGGCGGACAAGGGATGAGCAGTTCTTC,CASSLGRTRDEQFF
TRBJ1-5,many,TRBV28,NA,TGTGCCAGCAGTTGGACAGAAAATCAGCCCCAGCATTTT,CASSWTENQPQHF
TRBJ2-7,few,TRBV6-2/TRBV6-3,TRBD1,TGTGCCAGCAGTTACTCGCCTGACAGGGGAACGTACGAGCAGTACTTC,CASSYSPDRGTYEQYF
TRBJ2-7,many,TRBV28,TRBD1,TGTGCCAGCAGTTTAATGGTGACAGGGATCTACGAGCAGTACTTC,CASSLMVTGIYEQYF
TRBJ2-2,NA,TRBV4-3,NA,TGCGCCAGCAGAGCCGAGACAGGAGGGACCGGGGAGCTGTTTTTT,CASRAETGGTGELFF
TRBJ2-7,many,TRBV28,TRBD1,TGTGCCAGCAGTTCCTCTACCAGACAGGGGGGGACTTGGGAGCAGTACTTC,CASSSSTRQGGTWEQYF
TRBJ2-1,many,TRBV24-1,TRBD2,TGTGCCACCAGTGCGAAGCGGGAGCCCTACAATGAGCAGTTCTTC,CATSAKREPYNEQFF
TRBJ2-1,few,TRBV27,TRBD2,TGTGCCAGCAGTCCCACCCAAGGACTAGCGGGGGCTTACAATGAGCAGTTCTTC,CASSPTQGLAGAYNEQFF
TRBJ2-5,many,TRBV29-1,NA,TGCAGCGTTGATAGGTACCAAGAGACCCAGTACTTC,CSVDRYQETQYF
TRBJ2-7,few,TRBV11-2,NA,TGTGCCAGCAGCGCATACAGGACCTTCAGGGACGAGCAGTACTTC,CASSAYRTFRDEQYF
TRBJ1-5,few,TRBV6-2/TRBV6-3,NA,TGTGCCAGCAGTTTGGGGGGACCGCTCTATAGCAATCAGCCCCAGCATTTT,CASSLGGPLYSNQPQHF